The 15 T cell receptor beta chains presented below share a single source sample, sequenced in a study of OX40 agonist ivuxolimab in advanced cancers. Sequenced by immunoSEQ multiplex PCR; TCRdb stores in-frame clones only, minus some. The sample yields just over 60,000 clones, 80% to 95% seen once. Here the sequenced sample was CD4+ or CD8+ T cells sorted from blood, taken in a trial of the OX40 agonist ivuxolimab. All receptors derive from an adult with an advanced solid tumor such as melanoma, head and neck, liver or kidney cancer.

This sequence joins TRBV7-9 and TRBJ1-2; TRBD1 matches at 7 bases. Germline CDR1 is SEHNR and CDR2 is FQNEAQ (reference sequence). V lost 0 bases, J lost 4 bases, and 8 bases stayed unmatched. This CDR3 region has 16 residues. Here the CDR3 reads CASSLAGTEIIYGYTF. CDR3 DNA: TGTGCCAGCAGCTTAGCCGGGACAGAAATTATCTATGGCTACACCTTC. The entire variable domain, with the rest obtained from reference TRBV7-9 and TRBJ1-2, is as follows: DTGVSQNPRHKITKRGQNVTFRCDPISEHNRLYWYRQTLGQGPEFLTYFQNEAQLEKSRLLSDRFSAERPKGSFSTLEIQRTEQGDSAMYLCASSLAGTEIIYGYTFGSGTRLTVV.

This clone was seen more than once but under ten times. The chain links TRBV5-4 to TRBJ2-7; D gene ambiguous. This CDR3 has 13 residues. CDR1 is SGHNT, CDR2 YYREEE, per germline (reference sequence). The germline V and J ends were trimmed by 2 bases and 0 bases, with 6 bases remaining between them. The CDR3 protein is CASSFGGSYEQYF. The CDR3 coding sequence is TGTGCCAGCAGCTTTGGCGGCTCCTACGAGCAGTACTTC.

The chain has TRBV10-3 and TRBJ2-2, with 13 bases aligning to TRBD2. The germline gives CDR1 ENHRY, CDR2 SYGVKD. J lost 7 bases, V lost 4 bases, and 3 bases had no gene match. The CDR3 runs 15 residues. The CDR3 region has the DNA TGTGCCATCAGTGGAACTAGCGGGAGGGTCGGGGAGCTGTTTTTT. Protein product: CAISGTSGRVGELFF.

Here the CDR3 reads CASGLTTGTLYNEQFF. CDR3 bases: TGTGCTAGTGGTTTGACAACCGGGACTCTATACAATGAGCAGTTCTTC. This chain links TRBV12-5 with TRBJ2-1, with D possibly being TRBD2 (6 bases). The V gene lost 2 bases and the J gene lost 4 bases, with 15 bases spanning the gap. The germline V gene has CDR1 LGHNT and CDR2 FRNRAP. CDR3 length: 16 residues.

The chain is built from TRBV7-6 and TRBJ2-1; a weak D match, TRBD1 (6 bases). Trimming removed 0 bases from V and 5 bases from J, with 20 bases in between. This CDR3 comprises 18 residues. Per the germline V gene, CDR1 is SGHVS and CDR2 is FNYEAQ. The CDR3 DNA reads as TGTGCCAGCAGCTTAGCGATGTCAGGGGTAGAAGTAGACAATGAGCAGTTCTTC. It yields the protein CASSLAMSGVEVDNEQFF.

V usage is TRBV7-9 and J usage is TRBJ2-1; D gene ambiguous. This CDR3 spans 12 amino acids. V lost 1 base and J lost 7, with 5 bases in between. Germline V CDR1 and CDR2: SEHNR, FQNEAQ (reference sequence). The CDR3 region is CASSLGRNEQFF. For the CDR3, the DNA is TGTGCCAGCAGCTTAGGAAGGAATGAGCAGTTCTTC.

The sample holds one count of this clone. J is TRBJ2-5 and V is TRBV2; tentatively, D is TRBD2 (5 bases). Trimming shortened V by 2 bases and J by 0 bases, and 10 bases separated the two germline ends. This CDR3 comprises 15 residues. CDR1 is SNHLY, CDR2 FYNNEI, per germline. This CDR3 reads CASSESWGDQETQYF. The CDR3 nucleotides read TGTGCCAGCAGTGAAAGTTGGGGAGACCAAGAGACCCAGTACTTC.

V and J are TRBV19 and TRBJ1-5, with unresolved D. V lost 6 bases to trimming and J lost 0 bases, with 6 bases between them. Germline CDR1 LNHDA, CDR2 SQIVND (reference sequence). CDR3 length: 13 residues. For the CDR3, the DNA is TGTGCCAGTAGGGCGAGTAGCAATCAGCCCCAGCATTTT. Protein: CASRASSNQPQHF.

This clone was seen only once. CDR3 nucleotide sequence: TGTGCCAGCAGTTCCGGGACAAGCCCTGGAAACACCATATATTTT. Amino acid sequence: CASSSGTSPGNTIYF. The chain employs TRBV27 and TRBJ1-3; D might be TRBD1 (6 bases). V lost 4 bases to trimming and J lost 2 bases, with 12 bases between them. The CDR3 is 15 residues long. Germline lookup yields CDR1 MNHEY and CDR2 SMNVEV (reference sequence).

This chain joins TRBV7-2 and TRBJ1-2; D ambiguous. Trimming left V 11 bases short and J 2 bases short, with 12 bases between. CDR1 and CDR2 from the germline V gene are SGHTA and FQGNSA. The CDR3 covers 12 residues. CDR3 DNA sequence: TGTGCCTCGAATGCGCAAAACTATGGCTACACCTTC. This encodes CASNAQNYGYTF.

The V and J genes are TRBV4-1 and TRBJ1-1; D unclear. The V end lost 0 bases, the J end lost 5 bases, and 13 bases lay between the germline ends. The CDR3 has 15 residues. The germline gives CDR1 MGHRA, CDR2 YSYEKL. The CDR3 sequence is CASSQDKEGGTEAFF. The CDR3 DNA sequence: TGCGCCAGCAGCCAAGATAAGGAGGGTGGGACTGAAGCTTTCTTT.

V usage is TRBV27 and J usage is TRBJ2-7; D perhaps matches TRBD2 (5 bases). The V gene lost 0 bases and the J gene lost 2 bases, with 8 bases spanning the gap. Germline V gene data show CDR1 as MNHEY and CDR2 as SMNVEV (reference sequence). This CDR3 has 14 amino acids. CDR3 sequence (DNA): TGTGCCAGCAGTTTATCGGCGGGTCCCTACGAGCAGTACTTC. Encoded protein: CASSLSAGPYEQYF.

The J gene is TRBJ1-3, the V gene TRBV11-3; D is uncertain. Germline-derived CDR1 and CDR2 are SGHNT and YENEEA. Trimming removed 3 bases at V and 0 bases at J, with 6 bases between. The CDR3 is 14 residues long. Here the CDR3 reads CASSFDVSGNTIYF. CDR3 sequence (DNA): TGTGCCAGCAGCTTTGACGTCTCTGGAAACACCATATATTTT.

The chain combines TRBV13 with TRBJ2-7; weak D call: TRBD1 (6 bases). The CDR3 loop spans 14 amino acids. With 5 bases removed from V and 3 bases from J, the gap between germline ends came to 14 bases. The V gene's germline CDR1 is PRHDT and CDR2 FYEKMQ (reference sequence). The CDR3 region is CASSPRTDHYEQYF. The DNA of the CDR3 is TGTGCCAGCAGCCCTCGGACAGACCACTACGAGCAGTACTTC.

The chain couples TRBV11-2 to TRBJ2-7; D unresolved. V shed 4 bases and J shed 3 bases, with 7 bases lying between them. CDR1 is SGHAT and CDR2 is FQNNGV in the germline V gene. CDR3 size: 12 residues. The CDR3 here is CASSSDHYEQYF. CDR3 sequence (DNA): TGTGCCAGCAGCTCGGACCACTACGAGCAGTACTTC.